Below are 8 T cell receptor beta chains sequenced from a single sample in a study of blood T cell repertoires in COVID-19. Sequenced by immunoSEQ multiplex PCR; TCRdb stores in-frame clones only, minus some. This repertoire shows about 64,000 clones, approximately 90% found once; its top ten account for 1.5% to 2%. Sample: peripheral blood. Every receptor here comes from a human donor in a cohort sampled during active COVID-19.

The chain employs TRBV4-3 and TRBJ2-3; 8 nucleotides match TRBD2. J gave up 2 bases and V 1 base, and 2 bases lay outside the gene matches. CDR1 is LGHNA, CDR2 YSLEER, per germline. CDR3 length: 15 residues. The chain's CDR3 is CASSQVAGFTDTQYF. The CDR3 DNA sequence: TGCGCCAGCAGCCAAGTAGCGGGGTTCACAGATACGCAGTATTTT.

V is TRBV5-1 and J is TRBJ2-6; TRBD1 might be the D (5 bases). V was clipped by 7 bases and J by 3 bases, with 17 bases between them. CDR1 is SGHRS and CDR2 is YFSETQ in the germline V gene. The CDR3 runs 16 residues. The CDR3 spells CASASTGQGGANVLTF. For the CDR3, the DNA is TGCGCCAGCGCCTCCACCGGTCAGGGTGGGGCCAACGTCCTGACTTTC.

V and J are TRBV5-6 and TRBJ2-1; D uncertain. Germline V gene sequence: CDR1 SGHDT, CDR2 YYEEEE. V lost 1 base and J 6 bases, leaving 5 bases between the germline ends. The CDR3 has 12 residues. This chain's CDR3 is CASSLSVNEQFF. The CDR3, as DNA: TGTGCCAGCAGCTTGTCAGTCAATGAGCAGTTCTTC.

The V call is TRBV4-3, the J call TRBJ1-4; 8 nucleotides align to TRBD1. Germline trimming cut 0 bases from V and 5 bases from J; bases unmatched to any gene: 14. This CDR3 has 19 amino acids. In germline, CDR1 is LGHNA, CDR2 YSLEER. The CDR3, as DNA: TGCGCCAGCAGCCAAGAGGGGCTCGTGAAGGGACAGGAGAATGAAAAACTGTTTTTT. This gives the protein CASSQEGLVKGQENEKLFF.

The gene calls are TRBV7-2 and TRBJ2-7, with a weak D call TRBD2 (5 bases). Germline V gene lookup returns CDR1 SGHTA and CDR2 FQGNSA. The germline V and J ends were trimmed by 1 base and 2 bases, with 15 bases remaining between them. CDR3 length: 16 residues. The chain's CDR3 is CASSLVGAGSAYEQYF. CDR3 sequence (DNA): TGTGCCAGCAGCTTAGTAGGTGCGGGCTCAGCCTACGAGCAGTACTTC.

CDR3: CASSFGANRGRPVNTEAFF. DNA of the CDR3: TGTGCCAGCAGCTTCGGTGCGAACAGGGGGCGCCCGGTGAACACTGAAGCTTTCTTT. The rearrangement links TRBV11-2 to TRBJ1-1; 9 bases fit TRBD1. V lost 3 bases and J lost 0; bases outside the gene matches: 14. The CDR3 runs 19 residues. The germline gives CDR1 SGHAT, CDR2 FQNNGV.

This rearrangement joins TRBV28 to TRBJ1-2; D might be TRBD1 (6 bases). CDR3 length: 15 residues. The V gene's germline CDR1 is MDHEN and CDR2 SYDVKM. V was shortened by 2 bases and J by 1 base, with 11 bases between the two germline ends. CDR3 residues: CASSLGGANNYGYTF. In DNA form, the CDR3 reads TGTGCCAGCAGTTTAGGGGGCGCTAATAACTATGGCTACACCTTC.

This chain uses TRBV20-1 with TRBJ2-7; perhaps TRBD2 as D (6 bases). Trimming removed 0 bases at V and 9 bases at J, with 9 bases between. The CDR3 runs to 11 residues. From germline, CDR1 is DFQATT and CDR2 SNEGSKA (reference sequence). The CDR3 loop is CSARDGRGQYF. The CDR3 nucleotides read TGCAGTGCTAGAGACGGGAGAGGGCAGTACTTC.